Presented here are 24 T cell receptor beta chains from one specimen sequenced in a study of blood T cell repertoires in COVID-19. Data came from immunoSEQ multiplex PCR; TCRdb stores just in-frame clones and leaves some out. The data contain roughly 300,000 clones, more than 85% of them seen just once; the ten biggest clones take up 0.9% to 1.2%. The sequenced sample consisted of PBMCs or T cells enriched from blood (not recorded which). These receptors came from a woman younger than 45 who had recovered from COVID-19.

The table lists this clone with a count of one. CDR3 in amino acids: CASSRDTKKTDTQYF. The CDR3 DNA is TGTGCCAGCAGCAGGGACACGAAGAAGACAGATACGCAGTATTTT. The chain has TRBV7-9 and TRBJ2-3; TRBD1 might be the D (6 bases). The CDR3 contains 15 residues. CDR1 is SEHNR, CDR2 FQNEAQ, per germline (reference sequence). Trimming took 5 bases from V and 3 from J, leaving 15 bases between them. The whole variable domain, remainder taken from reference TRBV7-9 and TRBJ2-3, is DTGVSQNPRHKITKRGQNVTFRCDPISEHNRLYWYRQTLGQGPEFLTYFQNEAQLEKSRLLSDRFSAERPKGSFSTLEIQRTEQGDSAMYLCASSRDTKKTDTQYFGPGTRLTVL.

The chain carries TRBV5-1 and TRBJ1-2; D ambiguous. This CDR3 contains 14 residues. V lost 4 bases and J lost 0, with 10 bases in between. Per the germline V gene, CDR1 is SGHRS and CDR2 is YFSETQ. The CDR3 nucleotides read TGCGCCAGCAGCCCGGACGGGGCTAACTATGGCTACACCTTC. Its protein is CASSPDGANYGYTF. The whole variable domain, filled in from reference TRBV5-1 and TRBJ1-2, reads KAGVTQTPRYLIKTRGQQVTLSCSPISGHRSVSWYQQTPGQGLQFLFEYFSETQRNKGNFPGRFSGRQFSNSRSEMNVSTLELGDSALYLCASSPDGANYGYTFGSGTRLTVV.

The chain uses TRBV19 and TRBJ1-5; possible D gene TRBD1, 5 bases. Germline-derived CDR1 and CDR2 are LNHDA and SQIVND (reference sequence). The CDR3 totals 15 residues. Trimming cost V 4 bases and J 1 base, with 11 bases left between them. This chain's CDR3 is CASSSPGQSNQPQHF. The CDR3 coding sequence is TGTGCCAGTAGTAGTCCAGGGCAAAGCAATCAGCCCCAGCATTTT. The full variable domain, with the rest looked up from reference TRBV19 and TRBJ1-5, is DGGITQSPKYLFRKEGQNVTLSCEQNLNHDAMYWYRQDPGQGLRLIYYSQIVNDFQKGDIAEGYSVSREKKESFPLTVTSAQKNPTAFYLCASSSPGQSNQPQHFGDGTRLSIL.

The rearrangement joins TRBV6-5 to TRBJ1-5, with 9 positions matching TRBD1. This CDR3 is built from 13 residues. The germline gives CDR1 MNHEY, CDR2 SVGAGI. After removal of 6 bases from V and 7 bases from J, the junction contained 4 bases not matched to a gene. CDR3 residues: CASSPQGAQPQHF. DNA for the CDR3: TGTGCCAGCAGCCCACAGGGGGCCCAGCCCCAGCATTTT.

The chain links TRBV2 to TRBJ1-6; 7 nucleotides align to TRBD1. CDR1 SNHLY and CDR2 FYNNEI come from the germline V gene. Trimming cost V 5 bases and J 10 bases; bases outside gene matches: 11. This CDR3 comprises 15 residues. CDR3 in amino acids: CASSLDRSMGSPLHF. The CDR3 region has the DNA TGTGCCAGCAGTTTGGACAGGTCTATGGGATCACCCCTCCACTTT.

The J gene is TRBJ2-7, the V gene TRBV7-2, with 9 positions matching TRBD1. The germline gives CDR1 SGHTA, CDR2 FQGNSA. The CDR3 consists of 15 residues. V gave up 1 base and J gave up 4 bases; unmatched junction bases: 5. The CDR3 loop reads CASSLGGQGAYEQYF. The CDR3, as DNA: TGTGCCAGCAGCTTAGGGGGACAGGGAGCTTACGAGCAGTACTTC.

The chain has TRBV18 and TRBJ2-2; 7 bases agree with TRBD1. CDR1 is KGHSH and CDR2 is LQKENI in the germline V gene. The J segment lost 2 bases and the V segment lost 3 bases, leaving 9 bases of the junction unmatched. This CDR3 region has 17 residues. CDR3 sequence: CASSPTIGDRNTGELFF. CDR3 DNA: TGTGCCAGCTCACCGACTATAGGGGACAGAAACACCGGGGAGCTGTTTTTT.

The V call is TRBV19, the J call TRBJ1-2; no clear D gene. Germline CDR1 LNHDA, CDR2 SQIVND (reference sequence). Deletions cut 7 bases from V and 2 bases from J, with 11 bases between. The CDR3 length is 13 residues. The CDR3 DNA follows: TGTGCCAGTACCGACTTTCCCAACTATGGCTACACCTTC. This encodes CASTDFPNYGYTF.

J is TRBJ1-4 and V is TRBV27; tentatively, D is TRBD1 (6 bases). V shed 4 bases and J shed 8 bases, with 17 bases lying between them. Looked up from germline, CDR1 is MNHEY and CDR2 is SMNVEV (reference sequence). The CDR3 length is 15 residues. DNA of the CDR3: TGTGCCAGCAGTTGGGGGGGCAGGGTGAACGAAAAACTGTTTTTT. Translation: CASSWGGRVNEKLFF. Full variable domain (rest looked up from reference TRBV27 and TRBJ1-4): EAQVTQNPRYLITVTGKKLTVTCSQNMNHEYMSWYRQDPGLGLRQIYYSMNVEVTDKGDVPEGYKVSRKEKRNFPLILESPSPNQTSLYFCASSWGGRVNEKLFFGSGTQLSVL.

The rearrangement joins TRBV3-1 (or the pseudogene TRBV3-2) to TRBJ1-5; D gene unclear. Trimming took off 3 bases at V and 5 bases at J, with 5 bases between the two ends. The CDR3 is made up of 12 amino acids. Germline CDR1 is LGHDT and CDR2 is YNNKEL (reference sequence). CDR3 loop: CASSQAYQPQHF. The CDR3 bases are TGTGCCAGCAGCCAGGCTTATCAGCCCCAGCATTTT.

In this sample, this clone turned up a few times. This sequence joins TRBV5-1 and TRBJ2-7; 13 bases align to TRBD2. The V gene end was trimmed by 5 bases and the J gene end by 3 bases; junction bases not matched to a gene: 8. Per germline, CDR1 SGHRS and CDR2 YFSETQ. The CDR3 is 16 residues long. CDR3: CASSRGGLAGDYEQYF. The CDR3 bases are TGCGCCAGCAGTAGGGGAGGACTAGCGGGGGACTACGAGCAGTACTTC.

This clone was found once. The chain employs TRBV7-2 and TRBJ2-7, with TRBD2 matching over 11 bases. Germline V gene lookup returns CDR1 SGHTA and CDR2 FQGNSA. Trimming cost V 3 bases and J 3 bases; bases outside gene matches: 1. CDR3 length equals 14 residues. In DNA, the CDR3 is TGTGCCAGCAGCTTTAGCGGGGGGGTCTACGAGCAGTACTTC. Translation gives CASSFSGGVYEQYF.

This chain joins TRBV2 and TRBJ2-6, with TRBD1 as a possible D gene (6 bases). This CDR3 has 15 residues. With 7 bases removed from V and 0 bases from J, the gap between germline ends came to 10 bases. Germline assignment: CDR1 SNHLY and CDR2 FYNNEI. The chain's CDR3 is CASTKDSSGANVLTF. Here the CDR3 DNA reads TGTGCCAGCACTAAGGACAGCTCTGGGGCCAACGTCCTGACTTTC.

The chain is built from TRBV10-3 and TRBJ2-3, with D possibly matching TRBD1 (6 bases). V lost 8 bases to trimming and J lost 3 bases, with 21 bases between them. Germline V gene sequence: CDR1 ENHRY, CDR2 SYGVKD. The CDR3 has 16 residues. The CDR3 is CAISRGQGTATDTQYF. The CDR3 nucleotides are TGTGCCATCTCACGGGGACAAGGGACGGCAACAGATACGCAGTATTTT.

J is TRBJ1-6 and V is TRBV6-5; tentative D call: TRBD1 (5 bases). The CDR3 runs to 14 residues. V gave up 6 bases and J gave up 10 bases, with 16 bases separating them. Germline V lookup: CDR1 MNHEY, CDR2 SVGAGI. In DNA, the CDR3 is TGTGCCAGCAGCCCCCAGGGAGGTAAATCACCCCTCCACTTT. Protein product: CASSPQGGKSPLHF.

J is TRBJ2-6 and V is TRBV29-1; a possible D gene is TRBD1 (5 bases). This CDR3 has 15 amino acids. Deletions cut 5 bases from V and 1 base from J, with 12 bases between. Germline V lookup: CDR1 SQVTM, CDR2 ANQGSEA. For the CDR3, the DNA is TGCAGCGTTATAGGGGCCCGTTCTGGGGCCAACGTCCTGACTTTC. Protein product: CSVIGARSGANVLTF. The complete variable domain, with remaining parts taken from reference TRBV29-1 and TRBJ2-6, reads SAVISQKPSRDICQRGTSLTIQCQVDSQVTMMFWYRQQPGQSLTLIATANQGSEATYESGFVIDKFPISRPNLTFSTLTVSNMSPEDSSIYLCSVIGARSGANVLTFGAGSRLTVL.

The chain employs TRBV18 and TRBJ1-3, with TRBD1 matching 8 bases. This CDR3 spans 15 amino acids. V shed 6 bases, J shed 3 bases, and the junction held 7 bases outside the gene matches. Germline V gene lookup returns CDR1 KGHSH and CDR2 LQKENI. DNA for the CDR3: TGTGCCAGCTCCCCGACAGGGGCCGGTGGAAACACCATATATTTT. Protein: CASSPTGAGGNTIYF.

This chain joins TRBV27 and TRBJ2-7; 8 bases are shared with TRBD2. The CDR3 covers 14 residues. Germline V gene sequence: CDR1 MNHEY, CDR2 SMNVEV (reference sequence). V lost 7 bases and J lost 7; bases outside the gene matches: 12. The CDR3 loop is CASTASGGMEEQYF. The DNA of the CDR3 is TGTGCCAGCACCGCGAGCGGGGGAATGGAAGAGCAGTACTTC.

This rearrangement joins TRBV29-1 to TRBJ2-5, with 7 positions matching TRBD2. J was trimmed by 0 bases and V by 1 base; bases with no gene match: 2. The CDR3 contains 14 residues. Per the germline V gene, CDR1 is SQVTM and CDR2 is ANQGSEA. CDR3 in amino acids: CSVEVAGHQETQYF. DNA for the CDR3: TGCAGCGTTGAAGTAGCGGGCCACCAAGAGACCCAGTACTTC.

With regard to this clone: The conserved phenylalanine or tryptophan is not found at the CDR3 terminus, so this likely reflects a read error. No DNA is shown, since the ends of the CDR3 on it are uncertain; the CDR3 is the one TCRdb lists. The CDR3 sequence: CASSLGGQGVL. The rearrangement links TRBV12-3 or TRBV12-4 to TRBJ1-1; the table's D call, TRBD1, was not checked against the DNA. With termini counted, the CDR3 has 11 amino acids.

The rearrangement links TRBV3-1 (or the pseudogene TRBV3-2) to TRBJ1-2, with D possibly TRBD1 on 5 matching bases. This CDR3 has 14 amino acids. CDR1 and CDR2 (germline): LGHDT, YNNKEL (reference sequence). V lost 4 bases and J lost 8, with 17 bases in between. The DNA of the CDR3 is TGTGCCAGCAGCCCCTGGGGGGGGGAGATAGGCTACACCTTC. It codes for CASSPWGGEIGYTF.

This chain joins TRBV28 and TRBJ1-2; 7 bases are a match to TRBD1. Looked up from germline, CDR1 is MDHEN and CDR2 is SYDVKM. Trimming removed 7 bases from V and 7 bases from J; junction bases left unmatched: 15. This CDR3 is built from 15 residues. The CDR3 spells CASNTQGGWGGGYTF. DNA for the CDR3: TGTGCCAGCAACACCCAGGGGGGATGGGGTGGTGGCTACACCTTC.

The chain carries TRBV7-9 and TRBJ1-2, with a tentative D call TRBD1 (6 bases). V dropped 5 bases and J dropped 6 bases, with 13 bases sitting between them. The germline V gene has CDR1 SEHNR and CDR2 FQNEAQ (reference sequence). This CDR3 has 13 residues. CDR3 in DNA: TGTGCCAGCAGCCCTGGGGGGGCGCATGGCTACACCTTC. Protein sequence: CASSPGGAHGYTF.

The chain combines TRBV7-6 with TRBJ2-7, with D possibly TRBD1 on 6 matching bases. Germline V gives CDR1 SGHVS, CDR2 FNYEAQ. Trimming pared 2 bases from V and 2 bases from J, leaving 13 bases between. The CDR3 loop spans 15 amino acids. CDR3: CASSLTYQGTYEQYF. In DNA form, the CDR3 reads TGTGCCAGCAGCTTAACTTATCAGGGGACCTACGAGCAGTACTTC.